Only a few counts were recorded for the clone carrying this TCR beta chain. Trimming pared 4 bases from V and 3 bases from J, leaving 14 bases between. Per germline, CDR1 SGHDT and CDR2 YYEEEE. The CDR3 loop spans 15 amino acids. PCR primers comprised 60 Vbeta and 13 Jbeta primers. Assay used: immunoSEQ multiplex PCR; TCRdb lists only in-frame clones, some missing. Of some 120,000 clones detected, 80% appear once; the ten largest clones hold just over 2.5%. The sample belongs to a study of cytomegalovirus exposure and HLA in healthy donors. V usage is TRBV5-6 and J usage is TRBJ1-5; D unresolved. Sample: PBMCs. The TCR was taken from a man younger than 45 in good health and CMV-seronegative. CDR3 in DNA: TGTGCCAGCAGCCTTGCGGGTGGGAACAATCAGCCCCAGCATTTT. It encodes CASSLAGGNNQPQHF.